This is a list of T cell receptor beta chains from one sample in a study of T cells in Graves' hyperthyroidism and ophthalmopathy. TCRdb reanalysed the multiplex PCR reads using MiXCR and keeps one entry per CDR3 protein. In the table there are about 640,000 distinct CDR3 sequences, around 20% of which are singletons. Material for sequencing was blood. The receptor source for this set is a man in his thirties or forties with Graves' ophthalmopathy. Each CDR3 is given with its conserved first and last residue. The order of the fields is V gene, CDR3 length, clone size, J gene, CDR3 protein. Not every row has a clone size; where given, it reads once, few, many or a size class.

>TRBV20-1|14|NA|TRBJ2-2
CSAEDSSLTGELFF
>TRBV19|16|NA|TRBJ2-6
CASSHGDRSGANVLTF
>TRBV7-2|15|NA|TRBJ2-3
CASSLVGTPRDTQYF
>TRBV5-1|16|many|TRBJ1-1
CASSLGQTLSNTEAFF
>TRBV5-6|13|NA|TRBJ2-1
CASSWAGNAEQFF
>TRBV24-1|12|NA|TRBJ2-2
CATRLGPGELFF
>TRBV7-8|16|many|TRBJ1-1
CASSPGGSIGNTEAFF
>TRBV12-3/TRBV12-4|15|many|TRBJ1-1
CASSLSIRSNTEAFF
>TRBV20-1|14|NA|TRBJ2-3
CSARGTESTDTQYF
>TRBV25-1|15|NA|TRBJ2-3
CATTTSGSPTDTQYF
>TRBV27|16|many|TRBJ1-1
CASRHQTGPLNTEAFF
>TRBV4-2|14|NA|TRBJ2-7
CASSQPDSPYEQYF
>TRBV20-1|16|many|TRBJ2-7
CSATPRGVQWGYEQYF
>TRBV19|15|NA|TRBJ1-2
CAGSIVVGTIDGYTF
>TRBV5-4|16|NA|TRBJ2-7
CASSTDRPSPSYEQYF
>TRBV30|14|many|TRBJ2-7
CAWRKGGGSYEQYF
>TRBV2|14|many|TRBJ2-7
CASSEGQGAYEQYF
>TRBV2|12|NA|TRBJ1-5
CASSAGAQPQHF
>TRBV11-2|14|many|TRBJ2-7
CASSLAQGPYEQYF
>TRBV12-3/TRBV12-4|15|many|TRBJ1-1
CASIKSGTEGTEAFF
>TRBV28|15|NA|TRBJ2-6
CASSTGGAGANVLTF
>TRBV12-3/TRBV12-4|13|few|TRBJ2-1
CASRHASGNEQFF
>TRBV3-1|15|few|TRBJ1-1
CASSVLRGGCTEAFF
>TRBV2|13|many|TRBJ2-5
CASRGGIGETQYF
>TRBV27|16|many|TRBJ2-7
CASSPYSGRGVYEQYF
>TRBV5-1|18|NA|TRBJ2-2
CASSLDRTGGEDTGELFF
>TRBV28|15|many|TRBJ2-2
CASSLAGPNTGELFF
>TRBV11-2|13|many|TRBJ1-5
CASSRDRDQPQHF
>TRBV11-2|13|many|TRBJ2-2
CASGQGNTGELFF
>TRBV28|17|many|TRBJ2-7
CASSITPLRAKGYEQYF
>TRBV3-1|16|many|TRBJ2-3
CASSQVSGAPADTQYF
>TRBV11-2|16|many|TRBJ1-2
CASSLGRQGPIYGYTF
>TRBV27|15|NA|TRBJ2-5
CASSLGRGGVETQYF
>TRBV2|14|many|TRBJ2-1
CASPPGLSYNEQFF
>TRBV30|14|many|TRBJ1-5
CAWSVQHDNQPQHF
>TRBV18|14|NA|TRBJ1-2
CASSLNRDGYGYTF
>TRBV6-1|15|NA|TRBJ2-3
CASPPGAGWVDTQYF
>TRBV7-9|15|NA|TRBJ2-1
CASSLVGPTYNEQFF
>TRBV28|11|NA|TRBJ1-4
CASSWVEKLFF
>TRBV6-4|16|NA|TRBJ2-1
CASSSQDGSSYNEQFF
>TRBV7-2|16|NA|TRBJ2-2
CASSLGRDGSTGELFF
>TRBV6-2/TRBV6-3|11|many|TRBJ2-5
CASAHAETQYF
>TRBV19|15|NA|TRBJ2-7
CASSYRRDHPYEQYF
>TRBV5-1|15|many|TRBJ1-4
CASSLDGGENEKLFF
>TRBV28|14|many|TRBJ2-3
CASNNAGVEDTQYF
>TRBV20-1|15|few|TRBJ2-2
CSARVQDSRTGELFF
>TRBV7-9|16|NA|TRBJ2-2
CASSLSDLAGAGELFF